This T cell receptor beta chain comes out of a study of cytomegalovirus exposure and HLA in healthy donors. CDR3 size: 15 residues. Germline CDR1 SNHLY, CDR2 FYNNEI. V was cut by 4 bases and J by 2 bases, with 15 bases left in between. Primers for the PCR totalled 60 Vbeta and 13 Jbeta. Clones were sequenced by immunoSEQ multiplex PCR, and TCRdb holds only the in-frame ones, with some missing. The sample records about 150,000 clones, around 60% being singletons. Notes on the study in general: Earlier analysis found most TCR beta V segments productive about 87% or about 30% of the time. Reportedly, a later analysis found an Asian-associated ancestry cluster had fewer N-insertions than the roughly 700-donor mean. Fewer than 200 TCR beta chains were listed as cytomegalovirus-associated. In a later analysis, DRB1 alleles had the most associated TCRs; HLA-C alleles the fewest.

Notes on this clone: Its specificity is not known.

V and J are TRBV2 and TRBJ2-7; TRBD2 might be the D (5 bases). Sequencing used PBMCs. The receptor was isolated from a woman aged 55-75 years in good health and CMV-seropositive. CDR3 nucleotide sequence: TGTGCCAGCAGTGGAGTTAAGGACTTACCCTACGAGCAGTACTTC. As protein: CASSGVKDLPYEQYF.